Shown below are 9 T cell receptor beta chains from a single sample sequenced in a study of CD8+ T cells in alopecia areata. Described treatment: oral pan-JAK inhibitor, 5-10 mg twice daily. Sequencing used cDNA as its template, made by extracting RNA and reverse transcribing it. Data came from immunoSEQ multiplex PCR; TCRdb stores just in-frame clones and leaves some out. The data contain about 160,000 clones, just over 65% of them singletons. The sequenced sample was CD4+ T cells sorted from blood, obtained at week 4, from a patient treated with tofacitinib. The receptors were gathered from a human donor with alopecia areata.

The V call is TRBV9, the J call TRBJ2-5; 10 nucleotides agree with TRBD2. This CDR3 is 15 amino acids long. Germline V gene lookup returns CDR1 SGDLS and CDR2 YYNGEE. V gave up 1 base and J gave up 4 bases; unmatched junction bases: 4. In nucleotides, the CDR3 is TGTGCCAGCAGCGTAAGCGGGGGGGCGATAGAGACCCAGTACTTC. It encodes CASSVSGGAIETQYF.

This clone was counted only a few times. This sequence joins TRBV19 and TRBJ1-2; possibly TRBD1 for D (5 bases). Germline CDR1 is LNHDA and CDR2 is SQIVND (reference sequence). The germline V and J ends were trimmed by 10 bases and 3 bases, with 12 bases remaining between them. This CDR3 is 12 amino acids long. The CDR3 DNA reads as TGTGCCACCAGGGACCGCTACTATGGCTACACCTTC. Translation: CATRDRYYGYTF.

The DNA of the CDR3 is TGTGCCAGCAGCTCACAGAGCAATTCACCCCTCCACTTT. Translating gives CASSSQSNSPLHF. The chain links TRBV7-3 to TRBJ1-6; D gene ambiguous. With 4 bases removed from V and 7 bases from J, the gap between germline ends came to 8 bases. The CDR3 sequence is 13 residues long. Per the germline V gene, CDR1 is SGHTA and CDR2 is FQGTGA.

This chain's CDR3 is CAISEGEGYTDTQYF. The CDR3 coding sequence is TGTGCCATCAGTGAGGGGGAAGGGTACACAGATACGCAGTATTTT. The chain has TRBV10-3 and TRBJ2-3; D is unclear. The length of the CDR3 is 15 residues. V was clipped by 2 bases and J by 2 bases, with 11 bases between them. Germline V gene data show CDR1 as ENHRY and CDR2 as SYGVKD.

The chain joins TRBV30 to TRBJ1-5; possibly TRBD1 for D (6 bases). The germline V and J ends were trimmed by 2 bases and 6 bases, with 17 bases remaining between them. Germline CDR1 GTSNPN, CDR2 SVGIG (reference sequence). This CDR3 spans 15 amino acids. DNA of the CDR3: TGTGCCTGGAGTAAGGGGTACAGGGCGTCTCAGCCCCAGCATTTT. This encodes CAWSKGYRASQPQHF.

The chain couples TRBV10-3 to TRBJ1-5; D unclear. Germline values: CDR1 ENHRY, CDR2 SYGVKD. CDR3 size: 13 residues. Trimming took off 11 bases at V and 3 bases at J, with 14 bases between the two ends. CDR3 DNA: TGTGCCGCCCGGACGGGCAACAATCAGCCCCAGCATTTT. It specifies CAARTGNNQPQHF.

The chain couples TRBV10-3 to TRBJ1-2, with 9 bases identical to TRBD1. V was pared by 6 bases and J by 3 bases, with 8 bases of the junction left unmatched. CDR3 size: 15 residues. CDR1 and CDR2 (germline): ENHRY, SYGVKD. CDR3 loop: CAISTGQGRDYGYTF. The CDR3 nucleotides read TGTGCCATCAGCACGGGACAGGGAAGAGACTATGGCTACACCTTC.

The chain has TRBV5-1 and TRBJ1-2, with 10 bases identical to TRBD1. The CDR3 runs 14 residues. Germline V gene lookup returns CDR1 SGHRS and CDR2 YFSETQ. Trimming took 0 bases from V and 7 from J; bases not matched to a gene: 3. The CDR3 protein is CASSLVGTGVGYTF. CDR3 DNA sequence: TGCGCCAGCAGCTTGGTTGGGACAGGGGTTGGCTACACCTTC. The variable domain in full, completed from reference TRBV5-1 and TRBJ1-2, reads KAGVTQTPRYLIKTRGQQVTLSCSPISGHRSVSWYQQTPGQGLQFLFEYFSETQRNKGNFPGRFSGRQFSNSRSEMNVSTLELGDSALYLCASSLVGTGVGYTFGSGTRLTVV.

In its sample, this clone was seen a few times. This chain joins TRBV19 and TRBJ2-2, with D perhaps matching TRBD1 (5 bases). Trimming cost V 4 bases and J 6 bases, with 15 bases left between them. This CDR3 has 15 residues. Germline assignment: CDR1 LNHDA and CDR2 SQIVND (reference sequence). Here the CDR3 reads CASSTAAAGPGELFF. As DNA, the CDR3 is TGTGCCAGTAGTACCGCGGCGGCAGGGCCCGGGGAGCTGTTTTTT.